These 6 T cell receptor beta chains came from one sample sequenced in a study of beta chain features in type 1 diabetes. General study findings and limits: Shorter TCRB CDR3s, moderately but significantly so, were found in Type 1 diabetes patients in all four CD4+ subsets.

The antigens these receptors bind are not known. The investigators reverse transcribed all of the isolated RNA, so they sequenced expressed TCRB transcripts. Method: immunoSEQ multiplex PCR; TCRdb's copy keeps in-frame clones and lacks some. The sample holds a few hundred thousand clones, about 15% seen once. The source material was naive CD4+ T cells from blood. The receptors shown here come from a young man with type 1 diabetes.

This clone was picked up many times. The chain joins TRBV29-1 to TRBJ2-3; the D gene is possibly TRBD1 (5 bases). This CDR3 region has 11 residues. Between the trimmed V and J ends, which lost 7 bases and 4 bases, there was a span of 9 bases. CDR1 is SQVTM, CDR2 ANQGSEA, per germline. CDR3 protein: CSADSADTQYF. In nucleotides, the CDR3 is TGCAGCGCAGACAGTGCAGATACGCAGTATTTT.

The CDR3 DNA is TGCACCAGCAGCCGCAGGGAGGGGCGGGAGTACGGGTACGAGCAGTACTTC. As protein: CTSSRREGREYGYEQYF. The chain carries TRBV1 and TRBJ2-7; the listed D gene, TRBD2, was not tested against the DNA. TRBV1 counts as a pseudogene. This CDR3 region has 17 residues.

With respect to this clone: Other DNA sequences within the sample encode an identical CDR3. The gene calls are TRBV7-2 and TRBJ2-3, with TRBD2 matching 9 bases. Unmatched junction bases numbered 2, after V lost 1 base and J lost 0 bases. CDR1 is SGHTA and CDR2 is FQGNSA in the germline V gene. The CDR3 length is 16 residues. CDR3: CASSLGLAGSTDTQYF. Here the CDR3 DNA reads TGTGCCAGCAGCTTAGGTCTAGCGGGGAGCACAGATACGCAGTATTTT.

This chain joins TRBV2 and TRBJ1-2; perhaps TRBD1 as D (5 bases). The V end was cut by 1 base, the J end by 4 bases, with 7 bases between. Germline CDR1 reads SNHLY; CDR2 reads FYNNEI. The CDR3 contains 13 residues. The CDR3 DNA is TGTGCCAGCAGTGAAGGGGGGGTCTATGGCTACACCTTC. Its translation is CASSEGGVYGYTF.

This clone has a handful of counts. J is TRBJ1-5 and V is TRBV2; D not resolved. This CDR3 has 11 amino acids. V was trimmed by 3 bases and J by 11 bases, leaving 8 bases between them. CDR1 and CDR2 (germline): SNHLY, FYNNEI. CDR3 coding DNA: TGTGCCAGCAGTGACCCACTCGCCCAGCATTTT. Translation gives CASSDPLAQHF.

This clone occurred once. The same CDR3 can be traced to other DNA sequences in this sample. The CDR3 reads CSARRSDTQYF. The CDR3 coding sequence is TGCAGTGCTAGGAGGTCAGATACGCAGTATTTT. This chain joins TRBV20-1 and TRBJ2-3; no definite D call. Germline CDR1 DFQATT, CDR2 SNEGSKA (reference sequence). V was cut by 3 bases and J by 4 bases, with 5 bases left in between. CDR3 length equals 11 residues.